The rows below give T cell receptor beta chains drawn from one sample of a study of CD8+ T cells in alopecia areata. Data came from immunoSEQ multiplex PCR; TCRdb stores just in-frame clones and leaves some out. Here the sample spans 110,000 to 150,000 clones, about 60% being singletons. Sequences were derived from CD4+ T cells sorted from blood, sampled at week 0. The receptors come from a human donor with alopecia areata. The CDR3 runs from the conserved cysteine through the conserved F or W. Fields, in order: D gene, V gene, J gene, clone size, CDR3 protein, CDR3 DNA. D genes are given only for firm matches. Not every row has a clone size; where given, it reads once, few, many or a size class.

>TRBD1|TRBV6-5|TRBJ2-1|NA
CASRPGTGGNEQFF
TGTGCCAGCAGACCCGGGACAGGGGGGAATGAGCAGTTCTTC
>NA|TRBV7-9|TRBJ2-7|NA
CASSFAEGGKQYF
TGTGCCAGCAGCTTCGCAGAGGGGGGTAAGCAGTACTTC
>TRBD1|TRBV14|TRBJ2-5|NA
CASSQWTGGYQETQYF
TGTGCCAGCAGCCAATGGACAGGGGGCTACCAAGAGACCCAGTACTTC
>NA|TRBV25-1|TRBJ1-2|NA
CASRGSGGDGYTF
TGTGCCAGCAGGGGATCGGGGGGAGATGGCTACACCTTC
>NA|TRBV15|TRBJ2-7|few
CATSRDRDYEQYF
TGTGCCACCAGCAGAGACAGGGACTACGAGCAGTACTTC
>TRBD2|TRBV7-2|TRBJ2-3|NA
CASSLDSGSYTDTQYF
TGTGCCAGCAGCTTAGATAGCGGGAGCTACACAGATACGCAGTATTTT
>NA|TRBV5-6|TRBJ2-5|NA
CARTNEPGPGTTLQETQYF
TGTGCCAGGACCAATGAACCGGGACCGGGCACTACCCTCCAAGAGACCCAGTACTTC
>NA|TRBV4-1|TRBJ1-1|few
CASSQPTRSRGGEAFF
TGCGCCAGCAGCCAGCCTACTAGGAGCCGGGGAGGGGAAGCTTTCTTT
>NA|TRBV2|TRBJ1-6|NA
CASRAGSASPLHF
TGTGCCAGTAGGGCAGGGTCGGCTTCACCCCTCCACTTT
>NA|TRBV23-1|TRBJ2-4|few
CASTPVLAKNIQYF
TGCGCCAGCACCCCCGTACTAGCCAAAAACATTCAGTACTTC
>NA|TRBV9|TRBJ2-3|once
CASSVGAAVTDTQYF
TGTGCCAGCAGCGTAGGTGCGGCTGTCACAGATACGCAGTATTTT
>NA|TRBV14|TRBJ2-5|NA
CASRQETQYF
TGTGCCAGCAGACAAGAGACCCAGTACTTC
>TRBD1|TRBV18|TRBJ1-1|NA
CASSRLDRGQNTEAFF
TGTGCCAGCTCAAGATTGGACAGGGGGCAGAACACTGAAGCTTTCTTT
>NA|TRBV5-6|TRBJ2-5|many
CASSLVGGQETQYF
TGTGCCAGCAGCTTGGTTGGGGGCCAAGAGACCCAGTACTTC
>NA|TRBV12-5|TRBJ2-2|few
CASASETGELFF
TGTGCTAGTGCCTCGGAAACCGGGGAGCTGTTTTTT
>TRBD1|TRBV19|TRBJ1-5|NA
CASSTQQGATQPQHF
TGTGCCAGTAGTACTCAACAGGGGGCTACTCAGCCCCAGCATTTT
>NA|TRBV5-1|TRBJ2-3|NA
CASSLAGSTDTQYF
TGCGCCAGCAGCTTGGCAGGTAGCACAGATACGCAGTATTTT
>NA|TRBV9|TRBJ2-3|NA
CASSVGARPTDTQYF
TGTGCCAGCAGCGTAGGCGCAAGACCAACAGATACGCAGTATTTT
>NA|TRBV4-3|TRBJ1-1|NA
CASSQAGLGAFF
TGCGCCAGCAGCCAAGCAGGGCTCGGGGCTTTCTTT
>TRBD2|TRBV4-2|TRBJ2-1|few
CASSQGSSGGPEQFF
TGTGCCAGCAGCCAAGGGTCCAGCGGGGGGCCCGAGCAGTTCTTC
>NA|TRBV12-5|TRBJ2-7|NA
CASALVPAGGPEQYF
TGTGCTAGTGCCCTAGTCCCAGCAGGGGGGCCCGAGCAGTACTTC
>NA|TRBV2|TRBJ2-3|few
CASSEQGRADTQYF
TGTGCCAGCAGTGAACAGGGTCGGGCAGATACGCAGTATTTT
>TRBD1|TRBV2|TRBJ2-5|NA
CASSNRGQTQETQYF
TGTGCCAGCAGCAACAGGGGACAGACTCAAGAGACCCAGTACTTC
>NA|TRBV19|TRBJ2-3|NA
CASGASTDTQYF
TGTGCTAGCGGAGCTAGCACAGATACGCAGTATTTT
>NA|TRBV7-2|TRBJ1-4|NA
CASSPGHANEKLFF
TGTGCCAGCAGTCCGGGACACGCTAATGAAAAACTGTTTTTT
>NA|TRBV11-2|TRBJ1-2|NA
CASSSGRENYGYTF
TGTGCCAGCAGCTCAGGACGGGAAAACTATGGCTACACCTTC
>TRBD1|TRBV2|TRBJ1-1|few
CASSYGTGVTEAFF
TGTGCCAGCAGTTACGGGACAGGGGTTACTGAAGCTTTCTTT
>NA|TRBV30|TRBJ2-7|NA
CAWSRQGNYEQYF
TGTGCCTGGAGCCGTCAGGGCAACTACGAGCAGTACTTC
>TRBD2|TRBV2|TRBJ2-1|NA
CASSQTSGAYNEQFF
TGTGCCAGCAGCCAGACTAGCGGAGCCTACAATGAGCAGTTCTTC
>NA|TRBV30|TRBJ2-7|NA
CAWSRGHEQYF
TGTGCCTGGAGCAGGGGCCATGAGCAGTACTTC
>NA|TRBV6-6|TRBJ2-2|few
CASSYSTATGELFF
TGTGCCAGCAGTTACTCGACAGCAACCGGGGAGCTGTTTTTT
>NA|TRBV27|TRBJ2-6|NA
CASSFAGSGANVLTF
TGTGCCAGCAGTTTCGCAGGCTCTGGGGCCAACGTCCTGACTTTC
>TRBD1|TRBV11-1|TRBJ1-1|NA
CASSFEGTGGQAFF
TGTGCCAGCAGCTTTGAAGGGACAGGGGGGCAGGCTTTCTTT
>NA|TRBV30|TRBJ2-2|NA
CAWTRGGTGELFF
TGTGCCTGGACTAGGGGTGGCACCGGGGAGCTGTTTTTT
>TRBD1|TRBV25-1|TRBJ1-2|once
CASSAYRGGYTF
TGTGCCAGCAGTGCCTACAGGGGTGGCTACACCTTC
>NA|TRBV2|TRBJ1-2|NA
CASTSDRPYGYTF
TGTGCCAGCACCTCGGACAGACCCTATGGCTACACCTTC
>TRBD1|TRBV30|TRBJ2-6|NA
CAWSVRGSSGANVLTF
TGTGCCTGGAGTGTCAGGGGGTCCTCTGGGGCCAACGTCCTGACTTTC
>TRBD1|TRBV2|TRBJ2-2|NA
CASSDRMNTGELFF
TGTGCCAGCTCGGACAGGATGAACACCGGGGAGCTGTTTTTT
>TRBD1|TRBV9|TRBJ2-7|NA
CASSTGQGAREQYF
TGTGCCAGCAGCACCGGACAGGGGGCAAGAGAGCAGTACTTC
>NA|TRBV7-2|TRBJ2-7|few
CASSSEGDREQYF
TGTGCCAGCAGCTCCGAGGGGGATCGGGAGCAGTACTTC
>TRBD1|TRBV27|TRBJ1-6|NA
CASSPRTGWAPLHF
TGTGCCAGCAGCCCGAGGACAGGGTGGGCACCCCTCCACTTT
>TRBD1|TRBV29-1|TRBJ2-5|NA
CSVRGQDGETQYF
TGCAGCGTACGAGGACAGGACGGGGAGACCCAGTACTTC
>NA|TRBV6-6|TRBJ1-1|NA
CASRNTEAFF
TGTGCCAGCAGGAACACTGAAGCTTTCTTT
>NA|TRBV6-5|TRBJ1-2|NA
CASSYSYERGNYGYTF
TGTGCCAGCAGTTACTCGTATGAAAGGGGGAACTATGGCTACACCTTC
>NA|TRBV29-1|TRBJ1-2|NA
CSVSRSYGYTF
TGCAGCGTTTCCAGGTCCTATGGCTACACCTTC
>TRBD1|TRBV5-1|TRBJ2-3|NA
CASTTGQGMDTQYF
TGCGCCAGCACCACGGGACAGGGGATGGATACGCAGTATTTT
>NA|TRBV29-1|TRBJ2-2|NA
CSAGRDTFTGELFF
TGCAGCGCCGGCCGGGACACCTTCACCGGGGAGCTGTTTTTT